These 15 T cell receptor beta chains were all obtained from the same sample, sequenced in a study of blood T cell repertoires in COVID-19. Clones were read by immunoSEQ multiplex PCR, and TCRdb kept only the in-frame ones, dropping some. Among over 200,000 clones listed, roughly 87% were seen once. The sequenced material came from peripheral blood. These receptors came from a man aged 40-49 years with active or convalescent COVID-19.

The chain employs TRBV5-1 and TRBJ2-7; 9 bases agree with TRBD2. V lost 4 bases and J lost 2; bases outside the gene matches: 7. There are 15 residues in the CDR3. CDR1 is SGHRS, CDR2 YFSETQ, per germline. CDR3 DNA: TGCGCCAGCAGCAGAAATAGCGGGGGACCCTACGAGCAGTACTTC. Protein sequence: CASSRNSGGPYEQYF. Combining the CDR3 with reference TRBV5-1 and TRBJ2-7 gives the whole variable domain KAGVTQTPRYLIKTRGQQVTLSCSPISGHRSVSWYQQTPGQGLQFLFEYFSETQRNKGNFPGRFSGRQFSNSRSEMNVSTLELGDSALYLCASSRNSGGPYEQYFGPGTRLTVT.

The chain couples TRBV6-5 to TRBJ2-5; D is perhaps TRBD1 (5 bases). Trimming stripped 4 bases from V and 3 bases from J, with 9 bases between. The CDR3 has 13 residues. Germline assignment: CDR1 MNHEY and CDR2 SVGAGI. CDR3 in DNA: TGTGCCAGCAGTTTATCAGGGAAAGAGACCCAGTACTTC. It specifies CASSLSGKETQYF.

The chain is built from TRBV27 and TRBJ2-1, with TRBD1 matching 10 bases. Losses at the gene ends were 4 bases for V and 8 bases for J; bases not matched to a gene: 5. The CDR3 sequence is 14 residues long. From germline, CDR1 is MNHEY and CDR2 SMNVEV (reference sequence). The DNA of the CDR3 is TGTGCCAGCAGTTATTCGACAGGGGGCGATGAGCAGTTCTTC. As protein: CASSYSTGGDEQFF.

This rearrangement joins TRBV5-5 to TRBJ2-7; possibly TRBD1 for D (6 bases). Trimming removed 1 base at V and 1 base at J, with 12 bases between. The CDR3 has 15 amino acids. Germline CDR1 reads SGHKS; CDR2 reads YYEKEE (reference sequence). CDR3 nucleotides: TGTGCCAGCAGCTTGAGCCAGGGGAGTTCCTACGAGCAGTACTTC. Translating it yields CASSLSQGSSYEQYF.

The V gene is TRBV10-3, the J gene TRBJ2-3, with D unresolved. CDR3 size: 14 residues. The germline CDR1 and CDR2 sequences are ENHRY and SYGVKD. The ends were cut back, 0 bases at V and 2 bases at J, with 6 bases in the middle. The CDR3 reads CAISESSNTDTQYF. Written as DNA, the CDR3 is TGTGCCATCAGTGAGTCTAGTAACACAGATACGCAGTATTTT.

V usage is TRBV19 and J usage is TRBJ1-2; D is uncertain. V was clipped by 3 bases and J by 4 bases, with 18 bases between them. The CDR3 covers 16 residues. Germline assignment: CDR1 LNHDA and CDR2 SQIVND (reference sequence). In nucleotides, the CDR3 is TGTGCCAGTAGTATTCCGGAGTCAGAAATGTTCTATGGCTACACCTTC. Translation gives CASSIPESEMFYGYTF.

This chain joins TRBV9 and TRBJ1-3, with D unclear. The germline CDR1 and CDR2 sequences are SGDLS and YYNGEE. The CDR3 has 14 residues. Trimming took 1 base from V and 0 from J, leaving 5 bases between them. CDR3 sequence reads: CASSVQSSGNTIYF. CDR3 sequence (DNA): TGTGCCAGCAGCGTACAGTCCTCTGGAAACACCATATATTTT.

The chain couples TRBV23-1 to TRBJ1-2; D call uncertain. TRBV23-1 is classed as an ORF, of uncertain function. This CDR3 contains 16 residues. The V end lost 2 bases, the J end lost 0 bases, and 13 bases lay between the germline ends. The CDR3 coding sequence is TGCGCCAGCAGTCAACTCGGACTGACGACTAACTATGGCTACACCTTC. It codes for CASSQLGLTTNYGYTF.

The rearrangement joins TRBV5-4 to TRBJ1-6; 11 bases are a match to TRBD1. Germline CDR1 is SGHNT and CDR2 is YYREEE (reference sequence). With V trimmed by 5 bases and J by 3 bases, 10 bases remained unmatched. This CDR3 is built from 18 residues. The CDR3 protein is CASSERTGGAFYNSPLHF. In DNA form, the CDR3 reads TGTGCCAGCAGTGAAAGGACAGGGGGCGCGTTCTATAATTCACCCCTCCACTTT. The whole variable domain, remainder taken from reference TRBV5-4 and TRBJ1-6, is ETGVTQSPTHLIKTRGQQVTLRCSSQSGHNTVSWYQQALGQGPQFIFQYYREEENGRGNFPPRFSGLQFPNYSSELNVNALELDDSALYLCASSERTGGAFYNSPLHFGNGTRLTVT.

This clone was counted a few times. This rearrangement joins TRBV7-9 to TRBJ1-5, with 10 bases aligning to TRBD1. CDR1 and CDR2 from the germline V gene are SEHNR and FQNEAQ (reference sequence). V was pared by 5 bases and J by 7 bases, with 11 bases of the junction left unmatched. This CDR3 spans 16 amino acids. CDR3 in DNA: TGTGCCAGCAGCCCCATAGGGCGGGACAGGGGACAGCCCCAGCATTTT. Translation: CASSPIGRDRGQPQHF.

This rearrangement joins TRBV27 to TRBJ1-5; weak D call: TRBD1 (5 bases). CDR1 is MNHEY and CDR2 is SMNVEV in the germline V gene (reference sequence). Between the trimmed V and J ends, which lost 6 bases and 8 bases, there was a span of 17 bases. The length of the CDR3 is 14 residues. The CDR3 spells CASRVTRGGEPQHF. The CDR3 bases are TGTGCCAGCAGGGTAACTCGGGGGGGAGAGCCCCAGCATTTT.

Only a few counts were recorded for this clone. This chain uses TRBV5-5 with TRBJ2-7; 7 nucleotides align to TRBD1. This CDR3 contains 13 residues. Germline V gene lookup returns CDR1 SGHKS and CDR2 YYEKEE (reference sequence). V was clipped by 4 bases and J by 4 bases; unmatched bases: 5. The chain's CDR3 is CASSLETGYEQYF. CDR3 bases: TGTGCCAGCAGCCTAGAGACAGGGTACGAGCAGTACTTC.

This sequence joins TRBV28 and TRBJ2-1, with 11 bases aligning to TRBD2. This CDR3 is built from 17 residues. Germline V gene sequence: CDR1 MDHEN, CDR2 SYDVKM. V trimming: 3 bases; J trimming: 3 bases; junction bases outside the gene matches: 7. CDR3 in amino acids: CASSLSLAGGLYNEQFF. The CDR3 nucleotides read TGTGCCAGCAGTTTGAGCCTAGCGGGAGGACTCTACAATGAGCAGTTCTTC.

This clone turned up a few times. The chain combines TRBV7-3 with TRBJ2-1, with TRBD2 matching 9 bases. V was clipped by 7 bases and J by 8 bases; unmatched bases: 6. CDR1 and CDR2 (germline): SGHTA, FQGTGA. The CDR3 runs 13 residues. The CDR3 region is CASKAAGGYEQFF. CDR3 sequence (DNA): TGTGCCAGCAAGGCAGCGGGGGGATATGAGCAGTTCTTC.

DNA for the CDR3: TGTGCCAGCAGTGAACTGGGACAGGTTTTTTTAGGCCACTACGAGCAGTACTTC. It is translated as CASSELGQVFLGHYEQYF. The V call is TRBV6-1, the J call TRBJ2-7, with 8 bases lining up with TRBD1. Per germline, CDR1 MNHNS and CDR2 SASEGT. The CDR3 runs to 18 residues. The junction had 15 bases not matched to a gene; V was cut back by 2 bases and J by 3 bases.